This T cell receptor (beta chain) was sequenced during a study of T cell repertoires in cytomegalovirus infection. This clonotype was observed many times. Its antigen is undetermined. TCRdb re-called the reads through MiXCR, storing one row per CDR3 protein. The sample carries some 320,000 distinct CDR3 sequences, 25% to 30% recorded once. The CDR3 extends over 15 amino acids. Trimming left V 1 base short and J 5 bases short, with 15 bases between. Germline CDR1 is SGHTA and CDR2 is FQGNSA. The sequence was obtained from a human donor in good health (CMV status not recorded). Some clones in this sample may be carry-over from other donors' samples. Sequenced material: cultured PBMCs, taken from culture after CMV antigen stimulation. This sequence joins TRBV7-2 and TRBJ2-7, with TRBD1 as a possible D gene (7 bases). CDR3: CASSLGMTGTDEQYF. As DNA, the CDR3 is TGTGCCAGCAGCTTAGGTATGACAGGGACTGACGAGCAGTACTTC.